The present TCR beta chain was sequenced within a study of cytomegalovirus exposure and HLA in healthy donors. The overall study: The Caucasian-associated ancestry cluster held 65% to 90% of roughly 400 genotyped donors. Findings and limits, study-wide: In an earlier analysis, most TCR beta V segments were productive about 90% or about 30% of the time. The authors later found TCR association rates varying by HLA locus, with DRB1 most and HLA-C fewest.

Comments on this clone: The antigen is unknown.

Primers included in the PCR were 60 Vbeta and 13 Jbeta primers. Clones were read by immunoSEQ multiplex PCR, and TCRdb kept only the in-frame ones, dropping some. The sample records fewer than 250,000 clones, about four fifths being singletons. The sequence was collected from a woman in her 40s in good health and CMV-seronegative. The sequenced sample was PBMCs.

The CDR3 reads CASREEIEREAFF. The DNA of the CDR3 is TGTGCAAGCCGCGAGGAAATAGAGCGTGAAGCTTTCTTT. V usage is TRBV2 and J usage is TRBJ1-1; D unresolved. CDR1 SNHLY and CDR2 FYNNEI come from the germline V gene. CDR3 length: 13 residues.